This T cell receptor (beta chain) was captured in a study of CXCR3-negative and CXCR3-positive naive CD8 T cells. Background on the study: For each library, about 1.5 +/- 0.3 million TRB reads were obtained, about 135 million in total. Broader study findings: Compared with CXCR3-negative naive cells, CXCR3-positive naive cells showed more hydrophobic TRB CDR3s. Memory CD8+ cells showed much lower diversity, while both naive subsets displayed comparably high diversity. Partial loss of CXCR3 expression followed cryopreservation; most assays used fresh PBMCs.

Germline CDR1 reads SNHLY; CDR2 reads FYNNEI. This CDR3 region has 15 residues. Turning to this clonotype: Its antigen is still unknown.

UMI-labeled 5' RACE TRB cDNA libraries were prepared from the cells. TCRdb reprocessed the 5' RACE reads and reports one entry per CDR3 protein, with no DNA. This table holds approximately 90,000 distinct CDR3 sequences. The chain uses TRBV2 and TRBJ1-1; checking the TCRdb D call of TRBD1 is not possible without DNA. The material sequenced was naive CXCR3+ CD8+ T cells from blood. Noted subset: CD45RO-CCR7+CD27+CD95- naive CD8+ T cells expressing CXCR3 (TNR3+). The receptor comes from a human donor in good health. Some clones in this sample may be carry-over from other donors' samples. The CDR3 loop reads CASGVMRGQDTEAFF.